This TCR beta chain was profiled in a study of T cells after yellow fever vaccination. Findings and caveats of the study: Post-booster repertoires contained most primary-vaccination clones again (roughly 95% CD4, over 70% CD8).

5'RACE template switching produced TCR cDNA carrying a universal primer site and UMIs. TCRdb ran MiXCR on the 5' RACE reads and lists one entry per CDR3 protein. The sample consists of some 400,000 distinct CDR3 sequences, around 19% of them appearing once. This clonotype has a handful of counts. What it binds is not known. The germline CDR1 and CDR2 sequences are SGHKS and YYEKEE (reference sequence). The germline V and J ends were trimmed by 2 bases and 0 bases, with 15 bases remaining between them. The CDR3 loop spans 18 amino acids. Specimen: PBMCs, collected before the yellow fever booster vaccination. V and J are TRBV5-5 and TRBJ1-6; D not resolved. This clonotype originated in a man aged 18 to 30 who received the YFV17D yellow fever vaccine. CDR3 sequence: CASSLGPPLSSYNSPLHF. The DNA for the CDR3 is TGTGCCAGCAGCTTAGGACCGCCTTTAAGCTCCTATAATTCACCCCTCCACTTT.